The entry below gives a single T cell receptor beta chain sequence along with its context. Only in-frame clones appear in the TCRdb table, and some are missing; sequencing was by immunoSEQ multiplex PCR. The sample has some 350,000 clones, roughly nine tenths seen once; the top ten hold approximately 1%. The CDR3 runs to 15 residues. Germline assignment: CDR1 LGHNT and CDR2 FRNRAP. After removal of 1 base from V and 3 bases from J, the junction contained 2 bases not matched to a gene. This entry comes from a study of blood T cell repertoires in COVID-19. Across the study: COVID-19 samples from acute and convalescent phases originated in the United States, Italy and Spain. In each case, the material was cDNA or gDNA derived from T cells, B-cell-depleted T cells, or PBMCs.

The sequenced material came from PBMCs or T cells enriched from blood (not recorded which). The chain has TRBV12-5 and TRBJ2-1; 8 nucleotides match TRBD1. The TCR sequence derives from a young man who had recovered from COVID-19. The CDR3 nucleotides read TGTGCTAGTGGTTTGGGACAGGGGATCTACAATGAGCAGTTCTTC. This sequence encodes CASGLGQGIYNEQFF.